This TCR beta chain derives from a study of cytomegalovirus exposure and HLA in healthy donors. General study points: Testing in vitro showed a few CMV-associated chains specific for CMV antigens.

The length of the CDR3 is 15 residues. Germline CDR1 and CDR2: SSHAT and FNYEAQ (reference sequence). PCR employed 60 Vbeta and 13 Jbeta primers. Assay used: immunoSEQ multiplex PCR; TCRdb lists only in-frame clones, some missing. The sample lists under 200,000 clones; 75% to 85% were seen once. For this clone: Its specificity is unknown. The junction and the germline gene differ at one end; a read error may be behind it.

The rearrangement links TRBV7-7 to TRBJ2-1; 9 nucleotides agree with TRBD2. The sequenced sample was PBMCs. The clonotype was recovered from a woman between 45 and 65 years old in good health and CMV-seronegative. The CDR3 nucleotides read TGTGCTAGCAGCTTAGCTAGCGGGACCGACAATGAGCAGTTCTTC. This translates into CASSLASGTDNEQFF.